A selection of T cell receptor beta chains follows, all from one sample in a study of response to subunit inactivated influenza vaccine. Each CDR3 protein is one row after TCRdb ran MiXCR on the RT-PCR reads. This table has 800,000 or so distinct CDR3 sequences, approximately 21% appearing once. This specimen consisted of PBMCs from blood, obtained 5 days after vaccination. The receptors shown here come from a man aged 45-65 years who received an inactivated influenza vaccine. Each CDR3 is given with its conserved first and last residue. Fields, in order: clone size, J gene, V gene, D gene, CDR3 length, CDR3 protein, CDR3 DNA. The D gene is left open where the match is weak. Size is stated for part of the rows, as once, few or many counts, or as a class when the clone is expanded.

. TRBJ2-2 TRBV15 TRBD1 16 CATSRDRGLRTGELFF TGTGCCACCAGCCGTGACAGGGGGCTTAGGACCGGGGAGCTGTTTTTT
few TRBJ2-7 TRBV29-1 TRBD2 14 CSGRTGTSVYEQYF TGCAGCGGTAGGACAGGGACTAGCGTCTACGAGCAGTACTTC
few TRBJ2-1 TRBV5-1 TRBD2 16 CASSVGTSGGASEQFF TGCGCCAGCAGCGTGGGGACTAGCGGGGGGGCCTCTGAGCAGTTCTTC
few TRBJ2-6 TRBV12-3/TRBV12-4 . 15 CASARGPSGANVLTF TGTGCCAGCGCCCGGGGCCCCTCTGGGGCCAACGTCCTGACTTTC
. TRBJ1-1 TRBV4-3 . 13 CASSQDLPGLAFF TGCGCCAGCAGCCAAGATCTCCCAGGCCTCGCTTTCTTT
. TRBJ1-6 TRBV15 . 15 CATSREWQGNSPLHF TGTGCCACCAGCAGAGAATGGCAGGGTAATTCACCCCTCCACTTT
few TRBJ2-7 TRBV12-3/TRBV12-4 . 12 CASMRNMGEQYF TGTGCCAGCATGAGGAACATGGGGGAGCAGTACTTC
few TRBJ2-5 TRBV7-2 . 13 CASSLEREETQYF TGTGCCAGCAGCTTAGAACGAGAAGAGACCCAGTACTTC
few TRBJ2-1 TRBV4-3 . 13 CASSPDKYNEQFF TGCGCCAGCAGCCCGGACAAATACAATGAGCAGTTCTTC
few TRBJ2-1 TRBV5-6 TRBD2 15 CASRGGLAGHNEQFF TGTGCCAGCAGGGGAGGGCTAGCGGGGCACAATGAGCAGTTCTTC
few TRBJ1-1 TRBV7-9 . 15 CASSPLVGARAEAFF TGTGCCAGCAGCCCTCTAGTAGGGGCGCGGGCTGAAGCTTTCTTT
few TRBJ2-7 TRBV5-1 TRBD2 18 CASSQHPLGLAGVPQQYF TGCGCCAGCAGCCAGCATCCCCTGGGACTAGCGGGAGTCCCTCAGCAGTACTTC
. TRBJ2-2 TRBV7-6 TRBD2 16 CASSFRLAGHTGELFF TGTGCCAGCAGCTTTCGCCTAGCGGGGCACACCGGGGAGCTGTTTTTT
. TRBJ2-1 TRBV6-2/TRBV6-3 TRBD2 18 CASTLPPGASGTKNEQFF TGTGCCAGCACCCTTCCCCCGGGGGCTAGCGGGACCAAAAATGAGCAGTTCTTC
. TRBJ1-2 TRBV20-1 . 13 CSALGGSSYGYTF TGCAGTGCATTAGGGGGTTCCTCCTATGGCTACACCTTC
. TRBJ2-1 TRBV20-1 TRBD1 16 CSATTPTGGAYNEQFF TGCAGTGCTACCACCCCTACAGGGGGCGCCTACAATGAGCAGTTCTTC
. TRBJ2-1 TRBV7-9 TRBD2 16 CASSFSAGELLNEQFF TGTGCCAGCAGCTTCTCAGCGGGAGAATTGTTGAATGAGCAGTTCTTC
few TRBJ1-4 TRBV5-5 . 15 CASSSSLVRSEKLFF TGTGCCAGCAGCTCATCATTGGTGAGGTCTGAAAAACTGTTTTTT
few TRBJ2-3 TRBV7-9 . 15 CASSPSQTSTDTQYF TGTGCCAGCAGCCCATCGCAAACTAGCACAGATACGCAGTATTTT
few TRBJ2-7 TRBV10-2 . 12 CASRHNSYEQYF TGCGCCAGCAGGCACAACTCCTACGAGCAGTACTTC
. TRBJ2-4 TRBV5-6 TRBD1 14 CASSHRDRENIQYF TGTGCCAGCAGCCACAGGGACAGGGAAAACATTCAGTACTTC
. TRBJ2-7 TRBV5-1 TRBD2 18 CASSHRTSGGQSSYEQYF TGCGCCAGCAGCCATAGGACTAGCGGGGGTCAGAGCTCCTACGAGCAGTACTTC
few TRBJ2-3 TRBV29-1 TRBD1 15 CSVESSGQSTDTQYF TGCAGCGTTGAATCCTCGGGACAGAGCACAGATACGCAGTATTTT
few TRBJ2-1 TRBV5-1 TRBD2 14 CASRSSSGNNEQFF TGCGCCAGCAGGAGTTCTAGCGGGAACAATGAGCAGTTCTTC
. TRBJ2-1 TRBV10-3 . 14 CAISEEAGGNEQFF TGTGCCATCAGTGAGGAGGCGGGCGGGAATGAGCAGTTCTTC
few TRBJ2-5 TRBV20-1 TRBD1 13 CSASRTGYETQYF TGCAGTGCTAGCAGGACAGGGTATGAGACCCAGTACTTC
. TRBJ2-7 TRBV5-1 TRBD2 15 CASSLTSGPAYEQYF TGCGCCAGCAGCTTGACTAGCGGGCCTGCTTACGAGCAGTACTTC
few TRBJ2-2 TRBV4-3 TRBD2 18 CASSQDVRAGGPSGELFF TGCGCCAGCAGCCAAGATGTTCGAGCGGGAGGGCCCAGCGGGGAGCTGTTTTTT
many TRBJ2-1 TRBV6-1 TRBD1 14 CASSVGVEGAEQFF TGTGCCAGCAGTGTAGGAGTCGAGGGGGCTGAGCAGTTCTTC
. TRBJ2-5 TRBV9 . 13 CASSAGRQETQYF TGTGCCAGCAGCGCCGGACGACAAGAGACCCAGTACTTC
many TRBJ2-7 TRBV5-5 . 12 CASSPGTQEQYF TGTGCCAGCAGCCCCGGGACTCAAGAGCAGTACTTC
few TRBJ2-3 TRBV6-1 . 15 CASSESNRRADTQYF TGTGCCAGCAGTGAATCGAACCGTCGGGCAGATACGCAGTATTTT
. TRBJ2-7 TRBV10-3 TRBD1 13 CAIRTTGGHEQYF TGTGCCATCAGGACGACAGGGGGCCACGAGCAGTACTTC
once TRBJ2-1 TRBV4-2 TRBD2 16 CASSHSLAGVDNEQFF TGTGCCAGCAGCCATTCTCTAGCGGGAGTCGACAATGAGCAGTTCTTC
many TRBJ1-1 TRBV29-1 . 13 CSAHGQYVPEAFF TGCAGCGCCCACGGACAGTATGTCCCTGAAGCTTTCTTT
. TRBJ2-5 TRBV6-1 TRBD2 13 CASSRTSFETQYF TGTGCCAGCAGCAGGACTAGTTTCGAGACCCAGTACTTC
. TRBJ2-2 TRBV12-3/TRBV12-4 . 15 CASRPLATSTGELFF TGTGCCAGCAGGCCCCTCGCTACTAGTACCGGGGAGCTGTTTTTT
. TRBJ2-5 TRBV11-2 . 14 CASSPGHIRETQYF TGTGCCAGCAGCCCCGGACACATCCGGGAGACCCAGTACTTC
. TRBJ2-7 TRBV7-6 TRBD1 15 CASSSDRDRYYEQYF TGTGCCAGCAGCTCAGACCGGGACAGGTACTACGAGCAGTACTTC
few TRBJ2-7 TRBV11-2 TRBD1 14 CASSPTGVDYEQYF TGTGCCAGCAGCCCGACAGGGGTTGACTACGAGCAGTACTTC
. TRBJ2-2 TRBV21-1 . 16 CASSTQGTEGAGELFF TGTGCCAGCAGCACCCAGGGGACAGAAGGGGCCGGGGAGCTGTTTTTT
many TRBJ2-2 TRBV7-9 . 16 CASSLGGVRGTGELFF TGTGCCAGCAGCTTAGGAGGAGTTCGTGGCACCGGGGAGCTGTTTTTT
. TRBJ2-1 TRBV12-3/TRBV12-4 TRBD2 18 CASRRGTSGGSYYNEQFF TGTGCCAGCAGGAGAGGGACTAGCGGGGGGAGCTATTACAATGAGCAGTTCTTC
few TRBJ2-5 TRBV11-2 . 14 CASSSQVYQETQYF TGTGCCAGCAGCTCACAGGTTTACCAAGAGACCCAGTACTTC
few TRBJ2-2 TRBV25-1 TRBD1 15 CASSEWGQVTGELFF TGTGCCAGCAGTGAATGGGGACAGGTCACCGGGGAGCTGTTTTTT
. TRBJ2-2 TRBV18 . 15 CASSRSVSNTGELFF TGTGCCAGCTCCCGCAGCGTATCGAACACCGGGGAGCTGTTTTTT
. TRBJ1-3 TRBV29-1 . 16 CSVPRDDASSGNTIYF TGCAGCGTTCCACGGGACGACGCATCCTCTGGAAACACCATATATTTT
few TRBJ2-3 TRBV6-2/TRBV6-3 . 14 CASTPGLSTDTQYF TGTGCCAGTACCCCGGGACTGAGCACAGATACGCAGTATTTT